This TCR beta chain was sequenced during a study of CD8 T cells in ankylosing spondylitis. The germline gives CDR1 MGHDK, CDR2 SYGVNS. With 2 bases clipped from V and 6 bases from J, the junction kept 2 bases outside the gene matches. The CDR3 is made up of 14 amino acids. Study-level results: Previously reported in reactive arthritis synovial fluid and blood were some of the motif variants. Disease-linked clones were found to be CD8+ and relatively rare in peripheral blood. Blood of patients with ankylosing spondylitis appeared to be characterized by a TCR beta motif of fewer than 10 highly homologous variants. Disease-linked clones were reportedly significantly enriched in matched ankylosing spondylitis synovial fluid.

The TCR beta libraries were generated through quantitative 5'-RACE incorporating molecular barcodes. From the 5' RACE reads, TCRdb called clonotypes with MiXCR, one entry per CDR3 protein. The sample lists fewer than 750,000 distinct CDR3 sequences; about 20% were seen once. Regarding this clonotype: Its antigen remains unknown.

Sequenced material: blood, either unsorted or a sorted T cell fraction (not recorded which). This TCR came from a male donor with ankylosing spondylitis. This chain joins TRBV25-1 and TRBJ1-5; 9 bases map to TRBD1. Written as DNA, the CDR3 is TGTGCCAGCAGTGAACCGGGACAGGGTCAGCCCCAGCATTTT. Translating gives CASSEPGQGQPQHF. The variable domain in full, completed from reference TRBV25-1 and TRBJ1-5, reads EADIYQTPRYLVIGTGKKITLECSQTMGHDKMYWYQQDPGMELHLIHYSYGVNSTEKGDLSSESTVSRIRTEHFPLTLESARPSHTSQYLCASSEPGQGQPQHFGDGTRLSIL.